Listed below are T cell receptor beta chains from one sample, sequenced in a study of blood T cell repertoires in COVID-19. Libraries were prepared by immunoSEQ multiplex PCR; TCRdb keeps only in-frame clonotypes and omits some of them. The sample has roughly 250,000 clones; about 90% are singletons. The sample comprised peripheral blood. The receptors here all came from a woman aged 30 to 39 with COVID-19, enrolled during active disease. CDR3s include the opening cysteine and the closing phenylalanine or tryptophan. D genes are given only for firm matches. The size of a clone is reported for some rows only, either as once, few or many, or as a class for expanded clones.

D | length | J | size | V | DNA | CDR3
- | 15 | TRBJ2-2 | many | TRBV6-1 | TGTGCCAGCAGTGAAACAGGGACGAACACCGGGGAGCTGTTTTTT | CASSETGTNTGELFF
- | 15 | TRBJ1-6 | - | TRBV6-5 | TGTGCCAGTCAGGGCGAAAGCTCCTATAATTCACCCCTCCACTTT | CASQGESSYNSPLHF
TRBD1 | 15 | TRBJ1-6 | many | TRBV5-1 | TGCGCCAGCAGCTTGGCCTCAGGGGGACGGACACCCCTCCACTTT | CASSLASGGRTPLHF
- | 15 | TRBJ2-1 | - | TRBV11-2 | TGTGCCAGCTTCACGGCGAGGACTCATTACAATGAGCAGTTCTTC | CASFTARTHYNEQFF
- | 13 | TRBJ1-5 | few | TRBV7-8 | TGTGCCAGCAGCTTCCAGGGCGGACAGCCCCAGCATTTT | CASSFQGGQPQHF
- | 13 | TRBJ2-1 | - | TRBV10-1 | TGCGCCAGCAGTGAGTTGGGGGCAGAGGAGCAGTTCTTC | CASSELGAEEQFF
TRBD1 | 18 | TRBJ2-7 | - | TRBV18 | TGTGCCAGCTCACCGGCCTTAGGGGGCAGAAATTCGATGAGCGAGCAGTACTTC | CASSPALGGRNSMSEQYF
- | 17 | TRBJ2-1 | - | TRBV7-8 | TGTGCCAGCAGCTTAGAGGCTAGCAACCAGATTTACAATGAGCAGTTCTTC | CASSLEASNQIYNEQFF
TRBD2 | 15 | TRBJ2-3 | - | TRBV6-5 | TGTGCCAGCAGGAGTGGGACTAGCCTCCCAGATACGCAGTATTTT | CASRSGTSLPDTQYF
TRBD1 | 13 | TRBJ1-5 | - | TRBV19 | TGTGCCAGTGGACAGGGAAATGGCCAGCCCCAGCATTTT | CASGQGNGQPQHF
TRBD1 | 12 | TRBJ1-1 | - | TRBV3-1/TRBV3-2 | TGTGCCAGCAGCCAGGGGGGACAGGAAGCTTTCTTT | CASSQGGQEAFF
- | 15 | TRBJ1-6 | - | TRBV5-1 | TGCGCCAGCAGCTTGGACAGCACAGCTAATTCACCCCTCCACTTT | CASSLDSTANSPLHF
- | 14 | TRBJ1-4 | - | TRBV18 | TGTGCCAGCTCATTGGGCCCCAGATGGGAAAAACTGTTTTTT | CASSLGPRWEKLFF
TRBD1 | 15 | TRBJ2-3 | - | TRBV6-5 | TGTGCCAGCACCCCGGGACAGGGAGGAACCGATACGCAGTATTTT | CASTPGQGGTDTQYF
- | 16 | TRBJ1-2 | - | TRBV29-1 | TGCAGCGTTGAACAAATCCGGGACACCCCCGTCAGCGGCTACACCTTC | CSVEQIRDTPVSGYTF
TRBD1 | 14 | TRBJ1-5 | - | TRBV18 | TGTGCCAGCTCTATAGGGACAGTCCATCAGCCCCAGCATTTT | CASSIGTVHQPQHF
TRBD1 | 18 | TRBJ1-2 | - | TRBV7-9 | TGTGCCAGCAGCGAGTGGGGCACCGGGACAGGGGCTCTCTATGGCTACACCTTC | CASSEWGTGTGALYGYTF
- | 12 | TRBJ2-7 | once | TRBV29-1 | TGCAGCGTTGAAGTCCGTCGGGACGAGCAGTACTTC | CSVEVRRDEQYF
TRBD1 | 20 | TRBJ1-3 | - | TRBV9 | TGTGCCAGCAGCACCCGAGGACAGGGGCCGGTTTTGGGCTCTGGAAACACCATATATTTT | CASSTRGQGPVLGSGNTIYF
TRBD1 | 15 | TRBJ1-1 | many | TRBV5-5 | TGTGCCAGCAGCCTAAGGACAGGGTACAACACTGAAGCTTTCTTT | CASSLRTGYNTEAFF
- | 13 | TRBJ2-7 | - | TRBV7-9 | TGTGCCAGCAGCCTTCGGGATTTCTACGAGCAGTACTTC | CASSLRDFYEQYF
- | 15 | TRBJ1-2 | - | TRBV25-1 | TGTGCCAGCAGTGAATCTTCCGGGACAACCTATGGCTACACCTTC | CASSESSGTTYGYTF
- | 12 | TRBJ1-2 | - | TRBV11-2 | TGTGCCAGCAGCTTACAGGGTTACGGCTACACCTTC | CASSLQGYGYTF
TRBD2 | 19 | TRBJ2-5 | - | TRBV6-4 | TGTGCCAGCAGTTGCCCGACTTGGACTAGCGGGGGGGCGGGAGAGACCCAGTACTTC | CASSCPTWTSGGAGETQYF
- | 13 | TRBJ1-4 | - | TRBV21-1 | TGTGCCAGCAGCCGGGGTCGGGCTGAAAAACTGTTTTTT | CASSRGRAEKLFF
- | 13 | TRBJ1-1 | - | TRBV12-3/TRBV12-4 | TGTGCCAGCAGTCGCCGGGGGGGCACTGAAGCTTTCTTT | CASSRRGGTEAFF
TRBD2 | 14 | TRBJ2-2 | - | TRBV3-1/TRBV3-2 | TGTGCCAGCAGCCCGGGACTAATCTCCGGGGAGCTGTTTTTT | CASSPGLISGELFF
- | 14 | TRBJ2-1 | - | TRBV7-9 | TGTGCCAGCAGCTTAGACCAGGGAAACAATGAGCAGTTCTTC | CASSLDQGNNEQFF
TRBD1 | 16 | TRBJ1-2 | - | TRBV3-1/TRBV3-2 | TGTGCCAGCAGCCAAGCCCGGGACAGGACGAACTATGGCTACACCTTC | CASSQARDRTNYGYTF
TRBD2 | 17 | TRBJ2-5 | once | TRBV5-1 | TGCGCCAGCAGCTTGGGGACTAGCGGGGGGTTCCAAGAGACCCAGTACTTC | CASSLGTSGGFQETQYF
TRBD1 | 15 | TRBJ1-6 | - | TRBV6-2/TRBV6-3 | TGTGCCAGCAGCCCCCGGACAGGGGGATATTCACCCCTCCACTTT | CASSPRTGGYSPLHF
TRBD1 | 15 | TRBJ2-7 | few | TRBV15 | TGTGCCACCAGCAGAACCAGACAGGGGGGAAACGAGCAGTACTTC | CATSRTRQGGNEQYF
TRBD2 | 14 | TRBJ2-1 | - | TRBV5-1 | TGCGCCAGCAAAAGTAGCGGGGTCTACAATGAGCAGTTCTTC | CASKSSGVYNEQFF
- | 16 | TRBJ1-1 | once | TRBV4-1 | TGCGCCAGCAGCACGACTCCCGGGACTGGGAACACTGAAGCTTTCTTT | CASSTTPGTGNTEAFF
TRBD1 | 14 | TRBJ1-5 | - | TRBV19 | TGTGCCAGTAGTTGGCAGGGGGGTTATCAGCCCCAGCATTTT | CASSWQGGYQPQHF
- | 16 | TRBJ1-2 | - | TRBV7-6 | TGTGCCAGCAGCTTATCCTATGAGGGTGAGGGCTATGGCTACACCTTC | CASSLSYEGEGYGYTF
TRBD1 | 14 | TRBJ1-2 | - | TRBV9 | TGTGCCAGCAGCGCACTACAGGGGGCGCAGGGCTACACCTTC | CASSALQGAQGYTF
TRBD1 | 15 | TRBJ1-1 | - | TRBV19 | TGTGCCAGTAGTATAAGGGATAGGACAGGCCCTATCGCTTTCTTT | CASSIRDRTGPIAFF
- | 16 | TRBJ2-1 | - | TRBV19 | TGTGCCAGTAGTGTTTCCGGGTTCTTCCCATCGAATGAGCAGTTCTTC | CASSVSGFFPSNEQFF
- | 12 | TRBJ1-5 | once | TRBV10-1 | TGCGCCAGCAGTGAGACGGATCAGCCCCAGCATTTT | CASSETDQPQHF
- | 13 | TRBJ1-3 | - | TRBV21-1 | TGTGCCAGCAGCAAATCAGGAGGAAACACCATATATTTT | CASSKSGGNTIYF
TRBD1 | 16 | TRBJ1-1 | - | TRBV28 | TGTGCCAGCAGAGATACTCAGACAGGGTCCGTCACTGAAGCTTTCTTT | CASRDTQTGSVTEAFF
TRBD1 | 14 | TRBJ1-1 | - | TRBV2 | TGTGCCAGCGGTAGACAGGGGAGGTGGTCTGAAGCTTTCTTT | CASGRQGRWSEAFF
TRBD2 | 15 | TRBJ2-7 | once | TRBV7-7 | TGTGCCAGCAGCTTAGGAGCGGGGGCATCCTACGAGCAGTACTTC | CASSLGAGASYEQYF
- | 17 | TRBJ2-1 | few | TRBV7-9 | TGTGCCAGCAGCCCCCCTTTGAGGTCCAGAACCTACAATGAGCAGTTCTTC | CASSPPLRSRTYNEQFF
- | 12 | TRBJ2-7 | - | TRBV30 | TGTGCCTGGAGTCTAACCTACTACGAGCAGTACTTC | CAWSLTYYEQYF
- | 14 | TRBJ2-7 | - | TRBV25-1 | TGTGCCAGCAGTGACAGGCAGGGTAGGTACGAGCAGTACTTC | CASSDRQGRYEQYF
TRBD1 | 15 | TRBJ1-4 | - | TRBV5-6 | TGTGCCAGCAGCTGGAGGACAGGGGGAGGAGAAAAACTGTTTTTT | CASSWRTGGGEKLFF
TRBD2 | 16 | TRBJ2-1 | - | TRBV5-1 | TGCGCCAGCAGCTCTGGGACTAGCGGGGGCTTGGGTGAGCAGTTCTTC | CASSSGTSGGLGEQFF
- | 14 | TRBJ1-4 | - | TRBV7-9 | TGTGCCAGCAGCATCAGGGGAGCTAATGAAAAACTGTTTTTT | CASSIRGANEKLFF
- | 12 | TRBJ1-1 | - | TRBV6-1 | TGTGCCAGCAGTGAACCTGACACTAGGGCTTTCTTT | CASSEPDTRAFF
- | 13 | TRBJ2-7 | - | TRBV4-1 | TGCGCCAGCAGCCCCCTCCCCTCCTACGAGCAGTACTTC | CASSPLPSYEQYF
- | 15 | TRBJ1-5 | - | TRBV15 | TGTGCCACCAGCAGAGTTCACGGAGGTAATCAGCCCCAGCATTTT | CATSRVHGGNQPQHF